Listed below are T cell receptor beta chains from one sample, sequenced in a study of OX40 agonist ivuxolimab in advanced cancers. TCRdb's table, derived via immunoSEQ multiplex PCR, lists solely in-frame clones and lacks some. The table records 48,000 or so clones, about 81% of them present only once. The sequences come from CD4+ or CD8+ T cells sorted from blood, collected in a trial of the OX40 agonist ivuxolimab. All receptors derive from an adult with an advanced solid tumor such as melanoma, head and neck, liver or kidney cancer. The CDR3 runs from the conserved cysteine through the conserved F or W. D genes are given only for firm matches. A row's size may be missing; if present it is once, few, many or a size class.

J: TRBJ1-6
size: few
D: .
V: TRBV27
length: 12
DNA: TGTGCCAGCAGCCGACCGCGATCACCCCTCCACTTT
CDR3: CASSRPRSPLHF

J: TRBJ2-1
size: .
D: .
V: TRBV9
length: 13
DNA: TGTGCCAGCAGCGTGTACCTGGGGAATGAGCAGTTCTTC
CDR3: CASSVYLGNEQFF

J: TRBJ2-3
size: few
D: TRBD2
V: TRBV28
length: 17
DNA: TGTGCCAGCAGTTTATGGTCACTAGCGGGAGGGCCTGGTACGCAGTATTTT
CDR3: CASSLWSLAGGPGTQYF

J: TRBJ2-3
size: .
D: .
V: TRBV27
length: 14
DNA: TGTGCCAGCAGCTGGCAGGGCTTCACAGATACGCAGTATTTT
CDR3: CASSWQGFTDTQYF

J: TRBJ1-2
size: .
D: .
V: TRBV10-3
length: 17
DNA: TGTGCCATCAGTGAGTCACCGGGCAGGGCGCTAGTGGAAGGCTACACCTTC
CDR3: CAISESPGRALVEGYTF

J: TRBJ2-3
size: .
D: TRBD2
V: TRBV13
length: 19
DNA: TGTGCCAGCAGCCTAGGGACTAGCGGGAGCCTCGGGGGCACAGATACGCAGTATTTT
CDR3: CASSLGTSGSLGGTDTQYF

J: TRBJ1-1
size: .
D: .
V: TRBV11-2
length: 14
DNA: TGTGCCAGCAGCCCGGACAGAACGGGCGTCCTCGCTTTCTTT
CDR3: CASSPDRTGVLAFF

J: TRBJ2-1
size: .
D: .
V: TRBV13
length: 12
DNA: TGTGCCAGCAATTCCAGGGGTACTGAGCAGTTCTTC
CDR3: CASNSRGTEQFF

J: TRBJ2-5
size: .
D: .
V: TRBV5-1
length: 14
DNA: TGCGCCAGCAGCGTCCTAGCGTTTGAGGAGACCCAGTACTTC
CDR3: CASSVLAFEETQYF

J: TRBJ2-5
size: .
D: .
V: TRBV18
length: 14
DNA: TGTGCCAGCTCACCCGTGGGTGAAACAGAGACCCAGTACTTC
CDR3: CASSPVGETETQYF

J: TRBJ1-5
size: few
D: .
V: TRBV6-6
length: 13
DNA: TGTGCCAGCAGTTACTCGGTCTTTGGGCCCCAGCATTTT
CDR3: CASSYSVFGPQHF

J: TRBJ2-7
size: .
D: .
V: TRBV2
length: 14
DNA: TGTGCCAGTGTAGGGTCTAGGGGCGACTACGAGCAGTACTTC
CDR3: CASVGSRGDYEQYF

J: TRBJ2-7
size: .
D: TRBD2
V: TRBV9
length: 16
DNA: TGTGCCAGCAGCGTCTCTTTGGCGGGAGGGCTTTACGAGCAGTACTTC
CDR3: CASSVSLAGGLYEQYF

J: TRBJ1-1
size: .
D: .
V: TRBV4-3
length: 17
DNA: TGCGCCAGCAGCCAAGATTTTTCGGTGACCTGGAAGACTGAAGCTTTCTTT
CDR3: CASSQDFSVTWKTEAFF